These T cell receptor beta chains were read from a single sample in a study of T cell repertoires in cytomegalovirus infection. No cognate antigen is known for these TCRs. TCRdb re-derived calls from the reads in MiXCR, one entry per CDR3 protein. The sample shows roughly 920,000 distinct CDR3 sequences, around 32% of them seen only once. The sequenced sample was cultured CD8+ T cells from PBMCs, obtained from culture after CMV antigen stimulation. These receptors were obtained from a human donor in good health (CMV status not recorded). Some clones in this sample may be carry-over from other donors' samples. Both conserved end residues are part of each CDR3. A D gene is named only where the DNA matches it firmly. Only some rows state a clone size, as once, few, many or a class for expanded clones.

V: TRBV6-5; size: few; D: -; J: TRBJ2-2; DNA: TGTGCCAGCAGTTACCTGCAGGGGAGTGGCGGGGAGCTGTTTTTT; CDR3: CASSYLQGSGGELFF
V: TRBV6-8; size: -; D: TRBD1; J: TRBJ2-2; DNA: TGTACCAGCAGTTACGGACAGGGGGCGAACACCGGGGAGCTGTTTTTT; CDR3: CTSSYGQGANTGELFF
V: TRBV2; size: -; D: -; J: TRBJ1-2; DNA: TGTGCCAGCAGTGACCCCTTAAAGGTTAACGGCTACACCTTC; CDR3: CASSDPLKVNGYTF
V: TRBV2; size: -; D: -; J: TRBJ1-4; DNA: TGTGCCAGCAGGACGGGCCTTAACCAGTTTTTT; CDR3: CASRTGLNQFF
V: TRBV5-4; size: -; D: -; J: TRBJ2-4; DNA: TGTGCCAGCAGCCCTGGACAGATAGCCAAAAACATTCAGTACTTC; CDR3: CASSPGQIAKNIQYF
V: TRBV28; size: -; D: -; J: TRBJ2-3; DNA: TGTGCCAGCAGCATAGTTCAGGTGGGAGCAGATACGCAGTATTTT; CDR3: CASSIVQVGADTQYF
V: TRBV27; size: few; D: -; J: TRBJ2-1; DNA: TGTGCCAGCACCCGGGGGACCTCCTACAATGAGCAGTTCTTC; CDR3: CASTRGTSYNEQFF
V: TRBV29-1; size: few; D: -; J: TRBJ2-5; DNA: TGCAGCGTTGAAGTCGCAGGAGAAGAGACCCAGTACTTC; CDR3: CSVEVAGEETQYF
V: TRBV6-6; size: -; D: -; J: TRBJ1-4; DNA: TGTGCCAGCAGTTACTCGACTGTTCGGACAGAAAAACTGTTTTTT; CDR3: CASSYSTVRTEKLFF
V: TRBV28; size: many; D: -; J: TRBJ1-5; DNA: TGTGCCAGCAGTTTTCTCGCGGGTAATCAGCCCCAGCATTTT; CDR3: CASSFLAGNQPQHF
V: TRBV7-2; size: many; D: -; J: TRBJ1-1; DNA: TGTGCCAGCAGCATGTTATCTGGCACTGAAGCTTTCTTT; CDR3: CASSMLSGTEAFF
V: TRBV27; size: -; D: -; J: TRBJ1-3; DNA: TGTGCCAGCAGTACGAAGGTCGGTGGAAACACCATATATTTT; CDR3: CASSTKVGGNTIYF
V: TRBV11-2; size: -; D: -; J: TRBJ1-4; DNA: TGTGCCAGCAGCTTAGAATGGGGAGAAGGTGAAAAACTGTTTTTT; CDR3: CASSLEWGEGEKLFF
V: TRBV28; size: few; D: -; J: TRBJ1-2; DNA: TGTGCCAGCAGTCCTAATGACGAATGGGAGGGCTATGGCTACACCTTC; CDR3: CASSPNDEWEGYGYTF
V: TRBV2; size: -; D: -; J: TRBJ2-1; DNA: TGTGCCAGCAGTGGGGAAACAACAGGTCCCGCTTACAATGAGCAGTTCTTC; CDR3: CASSGETTGPAYNEQFF
V: TRBV7-8; size: few; D: TRBD2; J: TRBJ2-3; DNA: TGTGCCAGCAGCTGGCCCGTAGCGGGGGGGCCCGATACGCAGTATTTT; CDR3: CASSWPVAGGPDTQYF
V: TRBV27; size: -; D: -; J: TRBJ2-1; DNA: TGTGCCAGCATAGGGGGGGGGACCTACAATGAGCAGTTCTTC; CDR3: CASIGGGTYNEQFF
V: TRBV27; size: -; D: -; J: TRBJ2-1; DNA: TGTGCCAGCAGTCCCTGGACCACCAATGAGCAGTTCTTC; CDR3: CASSPWTTNEQFF
V: TRBV7-2; size: many; D: -; J: TRBJ1-4; DNA: TGTGCCAGCAGCCTCAGGCCTCTCCCCGCAACTAATGAAAAACTGTTTTTT; CDR3: CASSLRPLPATNEKLFF
V: TRBV7-9; size: many; D: TRBD2; J: TRBJ2-1; DNA: TGTGCCAGCACCGCGGGGGATTGGATGCCCAATGAGCAGTTCTTC; CDR3: CASTAGDWMPNEQFF
V: TRBV6-2/TRBV6-3; size: few; D: -; J: TRBJ1-1; DNA: TGTGCCAGCAGAGATGGACAGTTAAACACTGAAGCTTTCTTT; CDR3: CASRDGQLNTEAFF
V: TRBV19; size: many; D: -; J: TRBJ2-1; DNA: TGTGCCACCAGGGGCTACAATGAGCAGTTCTTC; CDR3: CATRGYNEQFF
V: TRBV9; size: -; D: -; J: TRBJ2-3; DNA: TGTGCCAGCAGCGTAGAAGGACAGCGCACAGATACGCAGTATTTT; CDR3: CASSVEGQRTDTQYF
V: TRBV7-6; size: many; D: TRBD1; J: TRBJ1-1; DNA: TGTGCCAGCAGCCCCCCCCCAGGGGGCGGTGAAGCTTTCTTT; CDR3: CASSPPPGGGEAFF
V: TRBV7-1; size: -; D: -; J: TRBJ1-1; DNA: TGTGCCAGCACCCTTAACGGGGGCACTGAAGCTTTCTTT; CDR3: CASTLNGGTEAFF
V: TRBV7-9; size: many; D: -; J: TRBJ2-1; DNA: TGTGCCAGCAGCTTAGTTAAACAGGGGAGGAATGAGCAGTTCTTC; CDR3: CASSLVKQGRNEQFF
V: TRBV20-1; size: few; D: TRBD2; J: TRBJ2-1; DNA: TGCAGTGCTAGAGATCGCCAGTCGGAAAGCGGGGCCTACAATGAGCAGTTCTTC; CDR3: CSARDRQSESGAYNEQFF
V: TRBV6-1; size: many; D: TRBD1; J: TRBJ1-1; DNA: TGTGCCAGCAGACCTGACAGGGGGCGGACTGAAGCTTTCTTT; CDR3: CASRPDRGRTEAFF